The clone carrying this T cell receptor (beta chain) was detected a few times. Generated by immunoSEQ multiplex PCR, the TCRdb table keeps only in-frame clones and is missing some. The profile shows about 310,000 clones, just under 80% of them singletons. CDR1 MDHEN and CDR2 SYDVKM come from the germline V gene. This CDR3 is 13 amino acids long. Trimming at V came to 7 bases and at J to 8 bases, leaving 7 bases not matched to a gene. The source of the sample is a study of cytotoxic CD8 clonotypes in ibrutinib-treated CLL. The TCR comes from a human donor with chronic lymphocytic leukemia. The starting material was PBMCs, obtained before ibrutinib treatment. The chain recombines TRBV28 with TRBJ2-1, with TRBD2 matching over 8 bases. Written as DNA, the CDR3 is TGTGCCAGCATGATAGCGGGATGGGATGAGCAGTTCTTC. Its protein product is CASMIAGWDEQFF.